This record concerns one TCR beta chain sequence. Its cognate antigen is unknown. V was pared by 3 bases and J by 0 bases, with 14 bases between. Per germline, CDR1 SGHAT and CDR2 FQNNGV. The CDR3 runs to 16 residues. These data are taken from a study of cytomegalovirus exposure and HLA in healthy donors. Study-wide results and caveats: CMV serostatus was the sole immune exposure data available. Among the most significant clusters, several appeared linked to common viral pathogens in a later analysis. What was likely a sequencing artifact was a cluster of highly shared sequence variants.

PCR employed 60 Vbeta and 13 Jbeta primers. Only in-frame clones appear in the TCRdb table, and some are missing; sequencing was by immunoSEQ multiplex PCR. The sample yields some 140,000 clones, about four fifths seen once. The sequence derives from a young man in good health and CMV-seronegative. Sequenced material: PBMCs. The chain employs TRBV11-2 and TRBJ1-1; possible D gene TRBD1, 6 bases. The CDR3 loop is CASSLWAGAMNTEAFF. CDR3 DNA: TGTGCCAGCAGCTTGTGGGCAGGGGCAATGAACACTGAAGCTTTCTTT. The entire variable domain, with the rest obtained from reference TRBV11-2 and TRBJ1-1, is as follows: EAGVAQSPRYKIIEKRQSVAFWCNPISGHATLYWYQQILGQGPKLLIQFQNNGVVDDSQLPKDRFSAERLKGVDSTLKIQPAKLEDSAVYLCASSLWAGAMNTEAFFGQGTRLTVV.